What follows is one T cell receptor beta chain and its context. Its specificity is not known. Trimming removed 5 bases at V and 7 bases at J, with 11 bases between. The germline CDR1 and CDR2 sequences are MDHEN and SYDVKM. The CDR3 sequence is 12 residues long. TCRdb's table, derived via immunoSEQ multiplex PCR, lists solely in-frame clones and lacks some. The profile shows nearly 750,000 clones, 55% to 80% of them singletons. The source of the sample is a study of shared clonotypes between healthy human individuals. Findings of the study overall: Naive CD4 clonotype sharing across a few donors was about 5%.

The clonotype originates from a woman under 40 in good health. The rearrangement joins TRBV28 to TRBJ1-2; no definite D call. The sample comprised memory CD4+ T cells sorted from blood. Documented subset: CD45RA-negative fraction. The CDR3 DNA follows: TGTGCCAGCAGTCTAATAACTGGTGGCTACACCTTC. Residues: CASSLITGGYTF.